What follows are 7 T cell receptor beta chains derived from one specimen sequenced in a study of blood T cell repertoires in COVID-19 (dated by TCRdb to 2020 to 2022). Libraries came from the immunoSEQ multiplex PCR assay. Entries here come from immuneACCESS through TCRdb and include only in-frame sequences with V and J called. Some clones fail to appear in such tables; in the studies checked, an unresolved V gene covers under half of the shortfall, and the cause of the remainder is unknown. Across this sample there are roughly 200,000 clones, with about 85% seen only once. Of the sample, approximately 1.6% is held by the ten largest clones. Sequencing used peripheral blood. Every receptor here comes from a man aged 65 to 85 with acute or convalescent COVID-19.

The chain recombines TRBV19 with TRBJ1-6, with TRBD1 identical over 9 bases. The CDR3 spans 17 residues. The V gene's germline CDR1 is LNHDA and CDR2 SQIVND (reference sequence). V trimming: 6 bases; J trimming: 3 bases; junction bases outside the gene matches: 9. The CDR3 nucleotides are TGTGCCAGTAGACCTGGACAGGGGTATCTCTATAATTCACCCCTCCACTTT. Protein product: CASRPGQGYLYNSPLHF.

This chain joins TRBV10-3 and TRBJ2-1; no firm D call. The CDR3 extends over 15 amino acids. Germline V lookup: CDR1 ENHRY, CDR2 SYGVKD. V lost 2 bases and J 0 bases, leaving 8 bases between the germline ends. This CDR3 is CAISEKESSYNEQFF. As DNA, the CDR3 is TGTGCCATCAGTGAGAAGGAGAGCTCCTACAATGAGCAGTTCTTC.

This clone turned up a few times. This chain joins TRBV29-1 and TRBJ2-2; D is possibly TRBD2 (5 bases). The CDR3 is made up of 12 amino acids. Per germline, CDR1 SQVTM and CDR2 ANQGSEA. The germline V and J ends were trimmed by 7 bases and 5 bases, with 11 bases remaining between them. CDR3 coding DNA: TGCAGCGCTTCCCAGCGGACCGGGGAGCTGTTTTTT. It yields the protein CSASQRTGELFF.

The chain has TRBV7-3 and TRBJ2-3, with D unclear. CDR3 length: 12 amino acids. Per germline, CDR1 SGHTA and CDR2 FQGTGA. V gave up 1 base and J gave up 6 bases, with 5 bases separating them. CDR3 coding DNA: TGTGCCAGCAGCTTAAGCGGCGATACGCAGTATTTT. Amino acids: CASSLSGDTQYF.

The CDR3 DNA sequence: TGTGCCAGCAGTTACTCTAGCGGGAGTGGGTACGAGCAGTACTTC. It is translated as CASSYSSGSGYEQYF. This chain joins TRBV6-6 and TRBJ2-7, with 9 bases that match TRBD2. The CDR3 spans 15 residues. The J segment lost 4 bases and the V segment lost 0 bases, leaving 4 bases of the junction unmatched. Germline V CDR1 and CDR2: MNHNY, SVGAGI (reference sequence).

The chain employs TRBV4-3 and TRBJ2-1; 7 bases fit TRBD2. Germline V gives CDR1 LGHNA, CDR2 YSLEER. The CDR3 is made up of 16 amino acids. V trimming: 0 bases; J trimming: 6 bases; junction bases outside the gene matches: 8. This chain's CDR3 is CASSQDITSARNEQFF. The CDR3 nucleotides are TGCGCCAGCAGCCAAGACATAACTAGCGCACGCAATGAGCAGTTCTTC.

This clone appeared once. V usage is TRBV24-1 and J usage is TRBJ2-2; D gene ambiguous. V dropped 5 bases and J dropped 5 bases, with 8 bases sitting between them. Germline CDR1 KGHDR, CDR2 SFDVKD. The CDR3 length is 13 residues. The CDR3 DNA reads TGTGCCACCAGTGCCCGCGCGACCGGGGAGCTGTTTTTT. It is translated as CATSARATGELFF.